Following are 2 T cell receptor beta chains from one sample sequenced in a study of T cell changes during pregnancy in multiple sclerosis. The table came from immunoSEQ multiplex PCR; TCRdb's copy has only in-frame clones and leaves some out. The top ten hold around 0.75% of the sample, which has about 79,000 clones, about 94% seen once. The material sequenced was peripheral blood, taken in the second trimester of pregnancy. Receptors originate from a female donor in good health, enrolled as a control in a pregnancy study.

The CDR3 DNA reads TGTGCCAGCAGCTCCAATTCTCCGACTAGAGGTGGAACAGATACGCAGTATTTT. It translates to CASSSNSPTRGGTDTQYF. This rearrangement joins TRBV11-3 to TRBJ2-3; the D gene is possibly TRBD2 (6 bases). Per germline, CDR1 SGHNT and CDR2 YENEEA. This CDR3 has 18 residues. V shed 4 bases and J shed 3 bases, with 23 bases lying between them.

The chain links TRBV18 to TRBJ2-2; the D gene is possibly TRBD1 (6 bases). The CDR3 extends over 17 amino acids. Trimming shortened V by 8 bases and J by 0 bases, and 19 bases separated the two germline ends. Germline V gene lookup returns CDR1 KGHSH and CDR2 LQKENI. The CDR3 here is CASTTTLTGTNTGELFF. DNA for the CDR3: TGTGCCAGCACTACCACCCTTACAGGGACGAACACCGGGGAGCTGTTTTTT.